This T cell receptor beta chain stems from a study of blood T cells in healthy people across ages (dated by TCRdb to between 2014 and 2017). Some background on the complete study: In model experiments, template switching captured about one uniquely barcoded TCR beta cDNA molecule for every two T cells. The donors were divided into four age groups: young (average roughly 15 years), middle-aged (over 35), aged (around 59) and long-lived (about 79). Using deep sequencing normalized with unique cDNA molecular identifiers, the study measured how TCR beta repertoire diversity changes with age. Two additional independent replicas of 1 million unique cDNA reads from the same blood draw were analyzed for two donors (one aged 18 to 30 and one aged 80 or older). Donors of different ages were randomly distributed across sequencing lanes to avoid experimental bias.

This clonotype was detected many times. What antigen it recognizes has not been identified. No much larger clone exists at a distance of one base, and base qualities are not known. Based on the germline V gene (reference sequence), the CDR1 and CDR2 sequences are DFQATT and SNEGSKA. V and J are truncated by 0 bases and 2 bases respectively, leaving an intervening sequence of 11 bases. From its cysteine to its phenylalanine, the CDR3 spans 14 amino acids. The retained sequence is limited to the CDR3, 42 bases, with the frame set at the first base. Broad study findings and their caveats: Because profiling used bulk unsorted PBMCs, naive and antigen-experienced compartments could not be compared conclusively. A strong correlation was found between observed TCR beta diversity and the percentage of naive T cells measured by flow cytometry. Estimates of total diversity from one million sequenced T cells were regarded as lower bounds and underestimates. Because donor CMV infection status was unknown, age-related changes in expanded clonotypes were potentially confounded. Compared with the aged group, the long-lived group had more naive CD4+ T cells, fewer expanded clones and increased TCR diversity, suggesting age selection. As age increased, observed TCR beta diversity per million T cells dropped in a roughly linear way, and a significant reduction was already evident by age about 40.

The 35 to 40 donors, aged about 6 to 95 years, were systemically healthy Caucasian individuals from Russia. About 9.6 milliliters of peripheral blood were collected from each donor into EDTA-treated Vacutainer tubes. Ficoll-Paque density-gradient centrifugation was used to isolate PBMCs, with at least 6.5 million per sample. Total RNA was extracted from PBMCs with Trizol reagent, with at least 5 micrograms obtained per sample. For every donor, flow cytometry on a PBMC aliquot measured the percentage of naive CD45RAhigh/CD27high T cells. The library was built by means of 5' RACE. A second PCR of roughly 7 to 12 cycles was run with a J-beta primer mix and a sample-barcoded 5' primer. A template-switch 5' adaptor carrying 12 random nucleotides introduced a unique molecular identifier onto each TCR beta cDNA molecule. At least 2.5 million CDR3-containing paired-end reads were obtained from each sample. All of the RNA was converted into first-strand cDNA using the Mint cDNA synthesis kit, with a TRBC-specific oligonucleotide serving as the primer. After uracil-DNA glycosylase treatment, a first 18-cycle PCR used universal primers M1SS and BC2_uni_R on all cDNA. The source study handled its data this way. For normalization, 1 million high-quality reads, each with a distinct molecular identifier, were randomly selected from each sample. Reads sharing molecular identifiers were discarded rather than binned into consensus sequences. MiTCR, run with a Q25 quality threshold and the strictest error-elimination algorithm, handled CDR3 identification, clonotype clustering and error correction. A nonparametric unseen species model using Euler transformation provided a lower-bound estimate of total TCR beta diversity. TCRdb reprocessed the public reads (quality trimming at Q25 with fastp, clone calling with MiXCR) and kept in-frame beta chains. One record per CDR3 amino acid sequence lists the most common genes and DNA. These V and J calls rely on TCRdb rather than the paper's analysis. This sample lists around 1,900,000 distinct CDR3 sequences; about 39% were detected once. The ten largest clonotypes hold around 23% of the sample.

The chain is assembled from TRBV20-1 and TRBJ2-7; no D gene is confidently identified. This TCR was recovered from a human donor in good health. Sequencing was done on a sample of blood. CDR3 reads: CSARDPYQAYEQYF. The sequence in DNA is TGCAGTGCTAGAGATCCCTACCAGGCCTACGAGCAGTACTTC.